Given below is one T cell receptor (beta chain) in context. This specimen comes from a study of T cell repertoires in cytomegalovirus infection. The CDR3 runs to 18 residues. The junction had 11 bases not matched to a gene; V was cut back by 2 bases and J by 5 bases. Looked up from germline, CDR1 is KGHDR and CDR2 is SFDVKD. TCRdb itself ran the reads through MiXCR, one entry per CDR3 protein. The table has fewer than 300,000 distinct CDR3 sequences, about 26% seen once. The source material was PBMCs. This clonotype was obtained from a human donor in good health (CMV status not recorded). Some clones in this sample may be carry-over from other donors' samples. The J gene is TRBJ1-5, the V gene TRBV24-1; TRBD1 agrees at 10 bases. The CDR3 loop is CATSDSTGTGAIYQPQHF. CDR3 DNA sequence: TGTGCCACCAGTGATTCGACCGGGACAGGGGCAATCTATCAGCCCCAGCATTTT.